Sequencing of this T cell receptor beta chain was carried out in a study of cytotoxic CD8 clonotypes in ibrutinib-treated CLL. Study-wide background: Investigators collected response samples after a median around twelve months of treatment, range 6 to 36.

Here immunoSEQ multiplex PCR was the method, and the copy in TCRdb shows in-frame clones only, minus some. The sample includes 43,000 or so clones, approximately 65% of them seen just once. Turning to this clone: No antigen is known for it.

Findings and caveats of the study: Baseline levels were approached again at progression, after clonality had risen at ibrutinib response. Age-matched healthy donor levels were exceeded by baseline clonality, which tracked circulating CD8+ T-cell counts. Public clonotypes proved infrequent, and on treatment they shrank or remained steady.

Germline trimming cut 5 bases from V and 5 bases from J; bases unmatched to any gene: 10. CDR1 and CDR2 from the germline V gene are SGHVS and FNYEAQ. CDR3 size: 16 residues. The chain links TRBV7-6 to TRBJ2-7, with TRBD1 matching 12 bases. This receptor was identified in a human donor with chronic lymphocytic leukemia. The source material was PBMCs, sampled after 24 months of ibrutinib treatment. The CDR3 DNA reads TGTGCCAGCAGCCTTGGACCGGGACAGGGGGCCAACGAGCAGTACTTC. Amino acid sequence: CASSLGPGQGANEQYF.